The following is a TCR beta chain sequence with its context. Its antigen is not identified. Germline V gene data show CDR1 as LGHNA and CDR2 as YNFKEQ. The junction had 16 bases not matched to a gene; V was cut back by 1 base and J by 6 bases. The CDR3 length is 19 residues. Measured with immunoSEQ multiplex PCR; TCRdb has only the in-frame clones, and not every one. The sample yields about 52,000 clones, around 90% seen once. The entry originates in a study of Tregs in tolerant kidney transplant recipients. Overall study findings and caveats: This study did not directly address biological reproducibility. Findings come from small patient numbers and require larger validation.

The nonmyeloablative bone marrow transplants came from related graft donors, with transient mixed chimerism. CD4+CD25+CD127- Tregs, CD4+CD25- non-Tregs, CD4 and CD8 cells were sorted. The gene calls are TRBV4-2 and TRBJ2-1, with 9 nucleotides matching TRBD2. The sequences come from CD8+ T cells from blood (PBMCs), collected 24 months after the transplant. The origin of this receptor is a human patient who received a combined kidney and bone marrow transplant. Some T cells may trace back to the graft donor. CDR3 residues: CASSQGVFGGRVPGNEQFF. The CDR3, as DNA: TGTGCCAGCAGCCAAGGCGTATTTGGCGGGAGGGTGCCAGGCAATGAGCAGTTCTTC.